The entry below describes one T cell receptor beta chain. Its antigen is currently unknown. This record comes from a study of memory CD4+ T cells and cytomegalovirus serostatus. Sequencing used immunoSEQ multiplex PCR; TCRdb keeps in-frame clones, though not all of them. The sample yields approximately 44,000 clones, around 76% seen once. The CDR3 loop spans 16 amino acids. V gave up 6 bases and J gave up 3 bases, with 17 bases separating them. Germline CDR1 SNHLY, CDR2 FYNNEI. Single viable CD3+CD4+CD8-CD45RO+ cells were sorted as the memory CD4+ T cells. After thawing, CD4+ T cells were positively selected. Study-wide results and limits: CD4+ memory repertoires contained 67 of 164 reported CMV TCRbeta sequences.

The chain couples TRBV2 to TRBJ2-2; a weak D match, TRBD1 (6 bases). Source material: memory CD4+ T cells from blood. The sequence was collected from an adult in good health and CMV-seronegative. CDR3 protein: CASSRARTVDTGELFF. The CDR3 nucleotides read TGTGCCAGCAGCCGCGCCCGGACAGTGGACACCGGGGAGCTGTTTTTT. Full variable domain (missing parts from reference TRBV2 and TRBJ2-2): EPEVTQTPSHQVTQMGQEVILRCVPISNHLYFYWYRQILGQKVEFLVSFYNNEISEKSEIFDDQFSVERPDGSNFTLKIRSTKLEDSAMYFCASSRARTVDTGELFFGEGSRLTVL.